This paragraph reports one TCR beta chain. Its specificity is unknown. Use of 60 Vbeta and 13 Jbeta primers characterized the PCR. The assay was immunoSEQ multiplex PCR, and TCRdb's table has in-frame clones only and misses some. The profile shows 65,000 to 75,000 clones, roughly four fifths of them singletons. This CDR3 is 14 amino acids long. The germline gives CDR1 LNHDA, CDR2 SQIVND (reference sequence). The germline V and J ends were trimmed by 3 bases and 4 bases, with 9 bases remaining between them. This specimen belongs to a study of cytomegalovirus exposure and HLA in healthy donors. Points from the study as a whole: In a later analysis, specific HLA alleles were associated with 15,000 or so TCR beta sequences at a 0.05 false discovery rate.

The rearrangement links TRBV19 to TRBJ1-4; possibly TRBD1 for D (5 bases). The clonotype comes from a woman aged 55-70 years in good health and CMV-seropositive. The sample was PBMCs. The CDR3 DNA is TGTGCCAGTAGTATTCGGGGGATTAATGAAAAACTGTTTTTT. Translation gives CASSIRGINEKLFF. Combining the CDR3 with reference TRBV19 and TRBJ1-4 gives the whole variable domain DGGITQSPKYLFRKEGQNVTLSCEQNLNHDAMYWYRQDPGQGLRLIYYSQIVNDFQKGDIAEGYSVSREKKESFPLTVTSAQKNPTAFYLCASSIRGINEKLFFGSGTQLSVL.